This T cell receptor beta chain comes out of a study of shared clonotypes between healthy human individuals. Data came from immunoSEQ multiplex PCR; TCRdb stores just in-frame clones and leaves some out. The data hold about 2.4 million clones, with roughly 92% observed a single time. This clonotype was sampled from a man aged 18-30 years in good health. The sequenced material came from naive CD4+ T cells sorted from blood. As for subset: CD45RA+ positively selected.

CDR3 in amino acids: CASMRKSGLQTPYEQYF. The CDR3 nucleotides read TGTGCCAGCATGAGAAAGTCGGGACTACAAACCCCCTACGAGCAGTACTTC. This chain uses TRBV21-1 with TRBJ2-7; TRBD2, the table's D call, was not compared with the DNA. TRBV21-1 is a pseudogene segment. CDR3 length: 17 residues.